This TCR beta chain is from a study of cytomegalovirus exposure and HLA in healthy donors. Study-wide results and limits: A reported reduction in N-insertions relative to the 666-donor mean was seen in an Asian-associated ancestry cluster in a later analysis. The HLA-A and HLA-B alleles of most subjects were reportedly predicted accurately from TCR beta sequences. The investigators catalogued 164 TCR beta chains as cytomegalovirus-associated. Sequencing likely produced, as an artifact, a cluster of highly shared sequence variants.

A multiplex PCR was run with 60 Vbeta primers and 13 Jbeta primers. Sequencing was performed with immunoSEQ multiplex PCR; in TCRdb, only in-frame clones are kept and a portion is missing. The repertoire includes about 170,000 clones, about 85% of them detected once, and about 2.4% sits in the top ten. With regard to this clone: The antigen is unknown.

Germline CDR1 is SGHNT and CDR2 is YENEEA. J gave up 0 bases and V 5 bases, and 6 bases lay outside the gene matches. The CDR3 is 15 residues long. Input material: PBMCs. The chain joins TRBV11-3 to TRBJ2-7; TRBD2 matches at 8 bases. This TCR was recovered from a man under 40 in good health and CMV-seropositive. CDR3 nucleotide sequence: TGTGCCAGCAGCAACGGGGGGGATAGCTCCTACGAGCAGTACTTC. Protein sequence: CASSNGGDSSYEQYF.